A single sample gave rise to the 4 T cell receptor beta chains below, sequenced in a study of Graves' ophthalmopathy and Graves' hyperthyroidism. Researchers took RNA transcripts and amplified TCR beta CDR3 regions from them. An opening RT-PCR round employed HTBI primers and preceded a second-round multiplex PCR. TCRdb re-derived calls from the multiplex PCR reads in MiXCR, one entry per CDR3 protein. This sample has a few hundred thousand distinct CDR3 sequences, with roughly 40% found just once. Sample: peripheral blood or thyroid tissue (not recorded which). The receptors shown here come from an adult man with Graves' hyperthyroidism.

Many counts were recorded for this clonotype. The CDR3 DNA is TGTGCCAGCAGCTTACGAGGGGGCGCGGGCTATGGCTACACCTTC. This codes for CASSLRGGAGYGYTF. The chain carries TRBV13 and TRBJ1-2; 7 bases agree with TRBD1. Per germline, CDR1 PRHDT and CDR2 FYEKMQ (reference sequence). The CDR3 consists of 15 residues. Trimming cost V 2 bases and J 4 bases; bases outside gene matches: 7. Combining the CDR3 with reference TRBV13 and TRBJ1-2 gives the whole variable domain AAGVIQSPRHLIKEKRETATLKCYPIPRHDTVYWYQQGPGQDPQFLISFYEKMQSDKGSIPDRFSAQQFSDYHSELNMSSLELGDSALYFCASSLRGGAGYGYTFGSGTRLTVV.

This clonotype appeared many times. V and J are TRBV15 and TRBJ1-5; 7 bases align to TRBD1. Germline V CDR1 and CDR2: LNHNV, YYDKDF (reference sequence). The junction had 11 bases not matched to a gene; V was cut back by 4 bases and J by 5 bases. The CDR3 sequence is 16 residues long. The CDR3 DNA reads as TGTGCCACCAGCAAACCACGACAGGGTGGATATCAGCCCCAGCATTTT. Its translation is CATSKPRQGGYQPQHF.

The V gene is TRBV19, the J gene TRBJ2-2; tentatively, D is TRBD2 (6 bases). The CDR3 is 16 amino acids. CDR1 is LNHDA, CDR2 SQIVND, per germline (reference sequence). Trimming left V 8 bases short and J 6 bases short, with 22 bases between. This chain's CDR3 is CASGGMRNLNAGELFF. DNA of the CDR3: TGTGCCAGTGGCGGGATGAGGAACCTCAACGCCGGGGAGCTGTTTTTT.

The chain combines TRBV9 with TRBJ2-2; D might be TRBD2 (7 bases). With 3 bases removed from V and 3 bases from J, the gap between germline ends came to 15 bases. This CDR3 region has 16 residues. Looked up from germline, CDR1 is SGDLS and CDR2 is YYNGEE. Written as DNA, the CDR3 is TGTGCCAGCAGCGGGGGGGCGGGGGTTCACACCGGGGAGCTGTTTTTT. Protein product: CASSGGAGVHTGELFF.